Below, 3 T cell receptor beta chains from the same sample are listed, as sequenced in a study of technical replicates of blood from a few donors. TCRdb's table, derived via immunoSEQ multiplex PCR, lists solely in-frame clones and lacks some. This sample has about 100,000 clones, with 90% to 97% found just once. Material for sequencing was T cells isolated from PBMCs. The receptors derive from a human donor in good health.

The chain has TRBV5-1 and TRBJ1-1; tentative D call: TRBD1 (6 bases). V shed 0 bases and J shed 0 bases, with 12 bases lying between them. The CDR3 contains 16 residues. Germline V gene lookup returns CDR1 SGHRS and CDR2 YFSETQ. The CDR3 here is CASSLGGRTVNTEAFF. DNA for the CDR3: TGCGCCAGCAGCTTGGGAGGTAGGACAGTGAACACTGAAGCTTTCTTT.

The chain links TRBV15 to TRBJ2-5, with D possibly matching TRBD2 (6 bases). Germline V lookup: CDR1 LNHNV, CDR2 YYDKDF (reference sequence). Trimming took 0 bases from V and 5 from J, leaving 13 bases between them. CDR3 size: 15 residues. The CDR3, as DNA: TGTGCCACCAGCAGAGATGGAGGTGCGGGGGAGACCCAGTACTTC. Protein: CATSRDGGAGETQYF. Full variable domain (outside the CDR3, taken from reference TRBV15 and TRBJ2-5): DAMVIQNPRYQVTQFGKPVTLSCSQTLNHNVMYWYQQKSSQAPKLLFHYYDKDFNNEADTPDNFQSRRPNTSFCFLDIRSPGLGDTAMYLCATSRDGGAGETQYFGPGTRLLVL.

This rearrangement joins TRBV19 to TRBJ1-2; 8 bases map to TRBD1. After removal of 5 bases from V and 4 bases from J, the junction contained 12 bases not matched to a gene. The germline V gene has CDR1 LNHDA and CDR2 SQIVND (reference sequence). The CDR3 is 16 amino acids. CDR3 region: CASSVPQGDSVYGYTF. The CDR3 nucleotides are TGTGCCAGTAGTGTCCCACAGGGGGACTCGGTCTATGGCTACACCTTC.